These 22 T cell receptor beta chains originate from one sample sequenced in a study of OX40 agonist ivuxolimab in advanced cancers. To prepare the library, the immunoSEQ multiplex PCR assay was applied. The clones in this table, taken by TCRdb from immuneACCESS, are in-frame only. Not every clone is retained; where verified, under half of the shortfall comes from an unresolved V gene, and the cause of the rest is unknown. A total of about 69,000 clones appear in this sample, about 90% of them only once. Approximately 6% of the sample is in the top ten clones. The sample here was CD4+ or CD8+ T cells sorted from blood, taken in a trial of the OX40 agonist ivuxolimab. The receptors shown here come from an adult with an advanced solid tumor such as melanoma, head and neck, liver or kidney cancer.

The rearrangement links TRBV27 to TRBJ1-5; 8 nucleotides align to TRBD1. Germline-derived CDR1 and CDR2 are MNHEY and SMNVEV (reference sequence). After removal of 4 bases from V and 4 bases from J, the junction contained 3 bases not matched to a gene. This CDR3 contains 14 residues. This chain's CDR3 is CASSWTGSNQPQHF. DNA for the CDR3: TGTGCCAGCAGTTGGACAGGGTCTAATCAGCCCCAGCATTTT.

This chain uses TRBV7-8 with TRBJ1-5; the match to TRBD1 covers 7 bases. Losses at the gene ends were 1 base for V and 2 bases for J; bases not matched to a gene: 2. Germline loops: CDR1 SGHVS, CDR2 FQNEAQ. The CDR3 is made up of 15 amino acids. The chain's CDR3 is CASSLVDRGNQPQHF. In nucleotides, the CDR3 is TGTGCCAGCAGCTTAGTCGACAGGGGCAATCAGCCCCAGCATTTT.

Here the CDR3 DNA reads TGCGCCAGCAGCTTGGGGCAGAAGATGACAACTAATGAAAAACTGTTTTTT. It translates to CASSLGQKMTTNEKLFF. The rearrangement joins TRBV5-1 to TRBJ1-4; D unclear. CDR1 is SGHRS, CDR2 YFSETQ, per germline. Deletions cut 0 bases from V and 0 bases from J, with 12 bases between. The CDR3 runs 17 residues.

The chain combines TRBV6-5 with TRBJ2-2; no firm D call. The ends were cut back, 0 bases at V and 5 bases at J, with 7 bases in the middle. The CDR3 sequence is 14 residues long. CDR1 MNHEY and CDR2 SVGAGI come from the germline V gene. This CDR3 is CASSYSFGTGELFF. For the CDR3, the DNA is TGTGCCAGCAGTTACTCGTTTGGAACCGGGGAGCTGTTTTTT.

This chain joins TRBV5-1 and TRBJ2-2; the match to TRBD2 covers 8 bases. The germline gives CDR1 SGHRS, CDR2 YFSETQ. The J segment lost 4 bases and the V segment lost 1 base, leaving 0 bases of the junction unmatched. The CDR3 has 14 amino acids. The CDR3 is CASSLTSGTGELFF. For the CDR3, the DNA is TGCGCCAGCAGCTTGACTAGCGGCACCGGGGAGCTGTTTTTT.

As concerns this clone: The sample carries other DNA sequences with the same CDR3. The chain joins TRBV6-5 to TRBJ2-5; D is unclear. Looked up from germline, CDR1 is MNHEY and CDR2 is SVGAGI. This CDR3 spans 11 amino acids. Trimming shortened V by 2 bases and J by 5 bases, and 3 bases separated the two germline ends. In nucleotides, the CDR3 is TGTGCCAGCAGTTACGGCGAGACCCAGTACTTC. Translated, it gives CASSYGETQYF.

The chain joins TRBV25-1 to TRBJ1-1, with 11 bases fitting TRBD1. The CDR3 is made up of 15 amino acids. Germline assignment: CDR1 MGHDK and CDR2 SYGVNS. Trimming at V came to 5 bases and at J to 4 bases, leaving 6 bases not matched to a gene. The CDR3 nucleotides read TGTGCCAGCAGTCCATGGACAGGGGGCCCCACTGAAGCTTTCTTT. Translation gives CASSPWTGGPTEAFF.

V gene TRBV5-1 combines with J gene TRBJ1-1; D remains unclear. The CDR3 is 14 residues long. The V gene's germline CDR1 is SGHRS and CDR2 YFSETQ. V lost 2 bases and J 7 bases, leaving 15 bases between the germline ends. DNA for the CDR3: TGCGCCAGCAGCTTAGAACCTGGGGATGTTGAAGCTTTCTTT. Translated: CASSLEPGDVEAFF.

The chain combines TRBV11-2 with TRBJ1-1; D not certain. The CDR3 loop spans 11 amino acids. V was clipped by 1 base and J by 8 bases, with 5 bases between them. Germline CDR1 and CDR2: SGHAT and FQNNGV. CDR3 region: CASSLGQEAFF. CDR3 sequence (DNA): TGTGCCAGCAGCTTAGGCCAGGAAGCTTTCTTT. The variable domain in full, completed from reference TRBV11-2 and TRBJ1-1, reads EAGVAQSPRYKIIEKRQSVAFWCNPISGHATLYWYQQILGQGPKLLIQFQNNGVVDDSQLPKDRFSAERLKGVDSTLKIQPAKLEDSAVYLCASSLGQEAFFGQGTRLTVV.

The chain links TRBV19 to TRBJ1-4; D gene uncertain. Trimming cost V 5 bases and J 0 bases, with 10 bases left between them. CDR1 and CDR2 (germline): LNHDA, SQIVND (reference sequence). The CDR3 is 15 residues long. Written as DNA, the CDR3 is TGTGCCAGTAGTTCACTATCTGCAACTAATGAAAAACTGTTTTTT. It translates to CASSSLSATNEKLFF.

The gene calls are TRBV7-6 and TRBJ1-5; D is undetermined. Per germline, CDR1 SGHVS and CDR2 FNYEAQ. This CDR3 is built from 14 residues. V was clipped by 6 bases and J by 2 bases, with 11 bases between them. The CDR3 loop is CASRLYPGNQPQHF. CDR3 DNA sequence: TGTGCCAGCAGGCTTTACCCAGGCAATCAGCCCCAGCATTTT.

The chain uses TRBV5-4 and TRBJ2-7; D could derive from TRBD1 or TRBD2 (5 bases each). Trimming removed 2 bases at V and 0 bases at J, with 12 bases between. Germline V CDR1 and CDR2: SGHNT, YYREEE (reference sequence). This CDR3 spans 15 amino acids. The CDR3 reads CASSLSRDHSYEQYF. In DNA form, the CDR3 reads TGTGCCAGCAGCTTATCCCGGGACCACTCCTACGAGCAGTACTTC.

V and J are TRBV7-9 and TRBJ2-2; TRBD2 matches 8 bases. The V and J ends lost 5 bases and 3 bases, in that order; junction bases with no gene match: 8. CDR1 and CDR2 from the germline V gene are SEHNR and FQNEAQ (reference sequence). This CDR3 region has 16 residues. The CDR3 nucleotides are TGTGCCAGCAGCCCCCCTACTAGCGGATACACCGGGGAGCTGTTTTTT. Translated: CASSPPTSGYTGELFF.

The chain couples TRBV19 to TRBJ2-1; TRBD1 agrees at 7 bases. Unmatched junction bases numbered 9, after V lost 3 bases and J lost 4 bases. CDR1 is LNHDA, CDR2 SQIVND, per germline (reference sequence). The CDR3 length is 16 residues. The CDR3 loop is CASSISGTVRYNEQFF. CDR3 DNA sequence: TGTGCCAGTAGTATTTCGGGGACAGTTAGATACAATGAGCAGTTCTTC.

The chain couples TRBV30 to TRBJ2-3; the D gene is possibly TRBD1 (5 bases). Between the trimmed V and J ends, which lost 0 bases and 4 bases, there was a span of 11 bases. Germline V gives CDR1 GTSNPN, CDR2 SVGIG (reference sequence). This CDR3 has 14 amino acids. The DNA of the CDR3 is TGTGCCTGGAGTGTACTCCAGGGCGCAGATACGCAGTATTTT. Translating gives CAWSVLQGADTQYF.

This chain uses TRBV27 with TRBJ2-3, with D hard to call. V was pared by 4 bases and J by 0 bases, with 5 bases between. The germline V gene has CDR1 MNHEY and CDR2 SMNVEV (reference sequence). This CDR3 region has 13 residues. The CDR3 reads CASSSPSTDTQYF. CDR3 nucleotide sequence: TGTGCCAGCAGTTCCCCTAGCACAGATACGCAGTATTTT.

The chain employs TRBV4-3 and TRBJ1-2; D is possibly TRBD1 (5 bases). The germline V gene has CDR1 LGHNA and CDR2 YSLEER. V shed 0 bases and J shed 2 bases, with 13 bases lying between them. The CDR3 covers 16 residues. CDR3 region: CASSQDEDWGNYGYTF. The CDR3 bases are TGCGCCAGCAGCCAAGATGAAGATTGGGGGAACTATGGCTACACCTTC.

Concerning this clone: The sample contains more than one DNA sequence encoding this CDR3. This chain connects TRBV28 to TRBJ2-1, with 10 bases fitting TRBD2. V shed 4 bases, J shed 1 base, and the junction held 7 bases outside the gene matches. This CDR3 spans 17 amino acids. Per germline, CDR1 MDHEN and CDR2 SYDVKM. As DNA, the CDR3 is TGTGCCAGCAGTTCTCGTTTAGCGGGGGGTTCCTACAATGAGCAGTTCTTC. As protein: CASSSRLAGGSYNEQFF. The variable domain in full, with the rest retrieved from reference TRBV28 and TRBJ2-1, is DVKVTQSSRYLVKRTGEKVFLECVQDMDHENMFWYRQDPGLGLRLIYFSYDVKMKEKGDIPEGYSVSREKKERFSLILESASTNQTSMYLCASSSRLAGGSYNEQFFGPGTRLTVL.

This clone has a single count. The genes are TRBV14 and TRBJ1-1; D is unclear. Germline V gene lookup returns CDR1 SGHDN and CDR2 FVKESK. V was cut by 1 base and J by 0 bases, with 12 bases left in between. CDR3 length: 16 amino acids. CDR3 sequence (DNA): TGTGCCAGCAGCCAAGGCGCGGTTTTCATGAACACTGAAGCTTTCTTT. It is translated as CASSQGAVFMNTEAFF.

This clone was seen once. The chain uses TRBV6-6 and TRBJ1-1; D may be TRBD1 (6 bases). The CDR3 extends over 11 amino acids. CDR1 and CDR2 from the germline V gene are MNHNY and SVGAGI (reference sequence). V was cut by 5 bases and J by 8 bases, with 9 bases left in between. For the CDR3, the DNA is TGTGCCAGCAGTCATGGGACAGAAGCTTTCTTT. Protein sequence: CASSHGTEAFF.

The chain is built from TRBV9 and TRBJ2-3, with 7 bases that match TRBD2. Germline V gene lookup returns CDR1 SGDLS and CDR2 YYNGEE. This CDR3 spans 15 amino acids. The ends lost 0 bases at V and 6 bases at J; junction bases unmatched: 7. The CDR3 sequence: CASSVVGDSGDTQYF. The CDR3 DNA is TGTGCCAGCAGCGTAGTAGGAGATAGCGGGGATACGCAGTATTTT.

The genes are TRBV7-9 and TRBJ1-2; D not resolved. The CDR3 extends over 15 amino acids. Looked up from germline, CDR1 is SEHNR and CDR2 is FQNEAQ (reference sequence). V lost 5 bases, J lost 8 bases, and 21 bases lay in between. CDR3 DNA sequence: TGTGCCAGCAGCCTCCCCGGCGACCCTCAGGAAGGCTACACCTTC. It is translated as CASSLPGDPQEGYTF.